This T cell receptor beta chain was documented in a study of shared clonotypes between healthy human individuals. Looking at the study overall: Each donor's CD4 naive and CD4 memory cells filled three plates apiece, CD8 naive two, and CD8 memory one. Study-wide results and limits: The sharing of 4% to 5.5% of naive CD4 clonotypes was seen across several donors. Non-shared clonotypes displayed generation probabilities falling below those of clonotypes present in all four donors.

Details on this clone: Its target is not known.

Each sample came from a Caucasian adult donor living in Nashville, Tennessee. The data were produced by immunoSEQ multiplex PCR, yet TCRdb's version contains in-frame clones alone and is incomplete. In the table there are some 2,000,000 clones, 90% to 96% of which are singletons. V gave up 5 bases and J gave up 3 bases; unmatched junction bases: 5. In germline, CDR1 is SGHNT, CDR2 YENEEA. CDR3 length: 15 residues. The TCR originated in a man aged 18 to 29 in good health. The source material was naive CD4+ T cells sorted from blood. Subset: CD45RA+ positively selected. The genes are TRBV11-3 and TRBJ2-2, with 8 bases identical to TRBD1. The CDR3 protein is CASSPDRGDTGELFF. CDR3 coding DNA: TGTGCCAGCAGCCCAGACAGGGGTGACACCGGGGAGCTGTTTTTT.